The following is a T cell receptor beta chain sequence with its context. There is no known antigen for this receptor. Base quality data are lacking; no much larger clone is found one base away. The roughly 39 donors, aged about 6 to 95 years, were systemically healthy Caucasian individuals from Russia. Approximately 9.7 milliliters of peripheral blood were drawn from each donor into EDTA-treated Vacutainer tubes. PBMCs were isolated by Ficoll-Paque density-gradient centrifugation, with at least 6.5 million obtained per sample. Total RNA was extracted from PBMCs with Trizol reagent, with at least 6 micrograms obtained per sample. For every donor, flow cytometry on a PBMC aliquot measured the percentage of naive CD45RAhigh/CD27high T cells. CDR1 and CDR2 are read off the germline V gene (reference sequence) as SGHAT and FQDESV. V is clipped by 11 bases and J by 1 base, and the sequence between their germline boundaries is 10 bases long. The CDR3 holds 12 amino acids from the cysteine to the phenylalanine. Only the CDR3 DNA is retained, 36 bases long and in frame from the first base.

Libraries were prepared through 5' RACE. Sequencing relied on an Illumina HiSeq 2500. The second PCR ran for about 6 to 12 cycles and used a J-beta primer mix along with a sample-barcoded 5' primer. A template-switch 5' adaptor carrying 12 random nucleotides introduced a unique molecular identifier onto each TCR beta cDNA molecule. Each sample yielded at least 3 million CDR3-containing paired-end reads. First-strand cDNA was synthesized from all RNA with the Mint cDNA synthesis kit, primed by a TRBC-specific oligonucleotide. After uracil-DNA glycosylase treatment, a first 18-cycle PCR used universal primers M1SS and BC2_uni_R on all cDNA. As for the authors' bioinformatics: For normalization, 1 million high-quality reads, each with a distinct molecular identifier, were randomly selected from each sample. Instead of being binned into consensus sequences, reads that shared molecular identifiers were thrown out. MiTCR, with a Q25 quality threshold and the strictest error-elimination algorithm, was used for CDR3 identification, clonotype clustering and error correction. A nonparametric unseen species model with Euler transformation was used to estimate lower-bound total TCR beta diversity. In TCRdb, the public reads were trimmed at Q25 with fastp and aligned with MiXCR, with productive beta chains retained. Merged by CDR3 protein, the rows form single entries marked with the most common genes and DNA. These V and J calls derive from TCRdb rather than the authors' analysis. The sample has more than 550,000 distinct CDR3 sequences on record, over 20% of them singletons. Together, the top ten hold roughly a fifth of the sample.

The data originate from a study of blood T cells in healthy people across ages (dated by TCRdb to 2015 to 2017). Regarding the complete study: In model experiments, roughly one uniquely barcoded TCR beta cDNA molecule per two T cells was captured by template switching. To track age-related changes in TCR beta repertoire diversity, the study relied on deep sequencing normalized with unique cDNA molecular identifiers. Donors were grouped into four age groups: young (average approximately 16 years), middle-aged (roughly 38), aged (around 66) and long-lived (over 80). To avoid experimental bias, donors of different ages were spread randomly across the sequencing lanes. Two additional independent replicas of 1 million unique cDNA reads from the same blood draw were analyzed for two donors (one aged 18 to 30 and one aged 80 or older). Summary of the overall study and its limitations: Compared with the aged group, the long-lived group had more naive CD4+ T cells, fewer expanded clones and increased TCR diversity, a pattern suggesting age selection. There was a strong correlation between observed TCR beta diversity and the percentage of naive T cells measured by flow cytometry. Donor CMV infection status was unknown, potentially confounding age-related changes in expanded clonotypes. Bulk unsorted PBMC profiling prevented conclusive comparison of naive and antigen-experienced compartments. Observed TCR beta diversity per million T cells fell roughly linearly with age, and a significant reduction was already apparent by age around 40. Estimates of total diversity from one million sequenced T cells were regarded as lower bounds and underestimates.

The TCR sequence derives from an older man in good health. The sample consisted of blood. The V and J segments used are TRBV11-1 and TRBJ2-3; the D gene is unclear. The DNA sequence is given as TGTGCCTCGTTTGGGGGCACAGATACGCAGTATTTT. It specifies CASFGGTDTQYF.